This TCR beta chain emerged from a study of CD4+ T cells in melanoma. Clones were read by immunoSEQ multiplex PCR, and TCRdb kept only the in-frame ones, dropping some. The data show about 140,000 clones, around nine tenths seen once. V shed 5 bases and J 5 bases; nucleotides not matched to a gene: 5. This CDR3 is 14 amino acids long. Per the germline V gene, CDR1 is SGHTA and CDR2 is FQGTGA. The TCR was taken from a human donor with melanoma. The chain couples TRBV7-3 to TRBJ2-3, with TRBD2 identical over 9 bases. CDR3 protein: CASSPQAGGDTQYF. Written as DNA, the CDR3 is TGTGCCAGCAGCCCACAAGCGGGGGGAGATACGCAGTATTTT.